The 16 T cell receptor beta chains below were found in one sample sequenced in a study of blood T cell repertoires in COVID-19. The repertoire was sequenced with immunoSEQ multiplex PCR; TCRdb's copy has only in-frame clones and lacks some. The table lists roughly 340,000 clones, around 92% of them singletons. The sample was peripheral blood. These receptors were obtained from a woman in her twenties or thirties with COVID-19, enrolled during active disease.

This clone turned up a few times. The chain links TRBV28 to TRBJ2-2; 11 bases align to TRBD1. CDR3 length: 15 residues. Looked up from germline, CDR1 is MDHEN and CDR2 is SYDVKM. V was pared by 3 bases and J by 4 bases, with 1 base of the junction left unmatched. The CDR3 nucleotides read TGTGCCAGCAGTTTTGGACAGGGGGCCACCGGGGAGCTGTTTTTT. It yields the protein CASSFGQGATGELFF. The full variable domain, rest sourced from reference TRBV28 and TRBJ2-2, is DVKVTQSSRYLVKRTGEKVFLECVQDMDHENMFWYRQDPGLGLRLIYFSYDVKMKEKGDIPEGYSVSREKKERFSLILESASTNQTSMYLCASSFGQGATGELFFGEGSRLTVL.

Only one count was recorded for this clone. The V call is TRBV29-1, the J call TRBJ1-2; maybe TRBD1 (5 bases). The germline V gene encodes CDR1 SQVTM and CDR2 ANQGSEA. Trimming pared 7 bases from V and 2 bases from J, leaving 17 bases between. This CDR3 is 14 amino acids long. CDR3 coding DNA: TGCAGCGCTTGGGATGGGGGGACGAACTATGGCTACACCTTC. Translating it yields CSAWDGGTNYGYTF.

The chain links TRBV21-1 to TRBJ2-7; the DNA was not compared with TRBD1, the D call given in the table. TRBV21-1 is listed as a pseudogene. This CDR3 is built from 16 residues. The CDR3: CASSKAAGSGPYEQYV. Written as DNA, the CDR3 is TGTGCCAGCAGCAAAGCGGCAGGGTCTGGTCCCTACGAGCAGTACGTC.

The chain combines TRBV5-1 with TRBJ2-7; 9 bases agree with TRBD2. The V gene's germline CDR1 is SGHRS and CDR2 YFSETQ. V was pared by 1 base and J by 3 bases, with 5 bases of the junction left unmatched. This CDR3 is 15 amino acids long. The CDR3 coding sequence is TGCGCCAGCAGCTTGTATGCGGGAGGGGGCTACGAGCAGTACGTC. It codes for CASSLYAGGGYEQYV.

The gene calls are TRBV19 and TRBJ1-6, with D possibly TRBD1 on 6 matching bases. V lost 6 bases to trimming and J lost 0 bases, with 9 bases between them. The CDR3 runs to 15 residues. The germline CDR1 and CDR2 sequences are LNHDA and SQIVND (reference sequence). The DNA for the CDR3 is TGTGCCAGTAGCGAGACAGGCTCCTATAATTCACCCCTCCACTTT. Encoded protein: CASSETGSYNSPLHF.

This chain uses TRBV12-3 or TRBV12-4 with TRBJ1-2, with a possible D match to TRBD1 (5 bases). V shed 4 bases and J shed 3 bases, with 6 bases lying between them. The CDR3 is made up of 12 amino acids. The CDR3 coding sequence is TGTGCCAGCAGTTGGGGCCACTATGGCTACACCTTC. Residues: CASSWGHYGYTF.

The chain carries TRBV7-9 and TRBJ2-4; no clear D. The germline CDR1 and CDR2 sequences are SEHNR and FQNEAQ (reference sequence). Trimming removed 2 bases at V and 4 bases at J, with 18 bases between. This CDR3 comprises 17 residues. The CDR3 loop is CASSLIRSTGAKNIQYF. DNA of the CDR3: TGTGCCAGCAGCTTAATCCGGTCTACCGGAGCTAAAAACATTCAGTACTTC.

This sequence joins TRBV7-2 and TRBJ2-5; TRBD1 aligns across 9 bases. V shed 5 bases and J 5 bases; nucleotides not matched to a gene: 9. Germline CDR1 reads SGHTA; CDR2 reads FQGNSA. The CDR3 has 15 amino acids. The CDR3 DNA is TGTGCCAGCAGCCAGGGGGGACAGGGCGGGGAGACCCAGTACTTC. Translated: CASSQGGQGGETQYF.

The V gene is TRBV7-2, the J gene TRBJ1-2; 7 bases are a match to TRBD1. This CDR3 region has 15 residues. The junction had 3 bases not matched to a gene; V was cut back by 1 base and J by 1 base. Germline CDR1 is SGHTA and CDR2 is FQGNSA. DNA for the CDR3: TGTGCCAGCAGCTTAGGGCAGGGGGTTAACTATGGCTACACCTTC. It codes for CASSLGQGVNYGYTF.

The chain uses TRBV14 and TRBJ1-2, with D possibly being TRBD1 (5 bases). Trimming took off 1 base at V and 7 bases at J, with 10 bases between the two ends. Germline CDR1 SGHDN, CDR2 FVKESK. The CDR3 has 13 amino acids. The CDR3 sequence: CASSQGSGAGYTF. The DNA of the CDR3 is TGTGCCAGCAGCCAAGGGAGTGGGGCTGGCTACACCTTC. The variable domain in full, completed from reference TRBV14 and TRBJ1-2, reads EAGVTQFPSHSVIEKGQTVTLRCDPISGHDNLYWYRRVMGKEIKFLLHFVKESKQDESGMPNNRFLAERTGGTYSTLKVQPAELEDSGVYFCASSQGSGAGYTFGSGTRLTVV.

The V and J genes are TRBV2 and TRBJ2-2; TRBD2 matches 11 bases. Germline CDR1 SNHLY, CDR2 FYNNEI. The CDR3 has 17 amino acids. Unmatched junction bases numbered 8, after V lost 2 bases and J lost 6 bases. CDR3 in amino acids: CASSESPTSGSPGELFF. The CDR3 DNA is TGTGCCAGCAGTGAAAGCCCAACTAGCGGGAGTCCCGGGGAGCTGTTTTTT.

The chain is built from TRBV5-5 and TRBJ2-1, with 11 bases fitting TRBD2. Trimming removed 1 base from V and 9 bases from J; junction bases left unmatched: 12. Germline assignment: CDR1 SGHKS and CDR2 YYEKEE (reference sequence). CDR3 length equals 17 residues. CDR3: CASSLFRLAGGRGEQFF. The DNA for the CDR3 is TGTGCCAGCAGCTTGTTCCGTCTAGCGGGAGGAAGAGGTGAGCAGTTCTTC.

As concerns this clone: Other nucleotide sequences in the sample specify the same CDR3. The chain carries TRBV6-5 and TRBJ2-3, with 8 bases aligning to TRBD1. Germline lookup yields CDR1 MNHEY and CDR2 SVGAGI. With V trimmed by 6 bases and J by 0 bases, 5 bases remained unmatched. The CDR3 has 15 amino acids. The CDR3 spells CASSQGQGSTDTQYF. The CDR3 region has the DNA TGTGCCAGCAGCCAAGGACAGGGAAGCACAGATACGCAGTATTTT.

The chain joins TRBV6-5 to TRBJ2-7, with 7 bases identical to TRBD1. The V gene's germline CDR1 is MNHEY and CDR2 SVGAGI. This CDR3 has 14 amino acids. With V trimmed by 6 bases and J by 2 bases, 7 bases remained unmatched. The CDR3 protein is CASRGTATTYEQYF. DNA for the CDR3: TGTGCCAGCAGGGGGACAGCCACCACCTACGAGCAGTACTTC.

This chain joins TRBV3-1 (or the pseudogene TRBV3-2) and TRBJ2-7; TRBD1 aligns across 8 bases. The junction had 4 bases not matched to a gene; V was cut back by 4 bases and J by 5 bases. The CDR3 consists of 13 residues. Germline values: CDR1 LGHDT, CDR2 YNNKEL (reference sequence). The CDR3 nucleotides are TGTGCCAGCAGCCCGGACAGGGCCGACGAGCAGTACTTC. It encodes CASSPDRADEQYF.

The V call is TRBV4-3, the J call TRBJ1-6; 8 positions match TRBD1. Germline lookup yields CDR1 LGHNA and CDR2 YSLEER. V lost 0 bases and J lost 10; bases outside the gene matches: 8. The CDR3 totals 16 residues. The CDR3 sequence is CASSQEFGTGGSPLHF. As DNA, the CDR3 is TGCGCCAGCAGCCAAGAATTCGGGACAGGTGGGTCACCCCTCCACTTT.